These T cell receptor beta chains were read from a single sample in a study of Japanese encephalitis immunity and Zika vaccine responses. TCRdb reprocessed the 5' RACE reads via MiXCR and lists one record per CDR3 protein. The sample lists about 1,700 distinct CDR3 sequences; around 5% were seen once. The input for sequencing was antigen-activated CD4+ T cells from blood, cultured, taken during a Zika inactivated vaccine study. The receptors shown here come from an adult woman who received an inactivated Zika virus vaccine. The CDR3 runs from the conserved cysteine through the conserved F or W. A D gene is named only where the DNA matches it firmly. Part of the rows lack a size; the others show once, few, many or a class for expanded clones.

CASSQRQGNEQYF | TGCGCCAGCAGCCAAAGACAGGGAAACGAGCAGTACTTC | TRBD1 | TRBJ2-7 | TRBV4-3 | -
CASTPTLYNEQFF | TGTGCCAGCACCCCGACCCTCTACAATGAGCAGTTCTTC | - | TRBJ2-1 | TRBV6-2/TRBV6-3 | few
CASSLARVTGELFF | TGCGCCAGCAGCTTGGCCAGGGTCACCGGGGAGCTGTTTTTT | - | TRBJ2-2 | TRBV5-1 | medium-sized
CASTLITDTQYF | TGTGCCAGCACTTTAATCACAGATACGCAGTATTTT | - | TRBJ2-3 | TRBV12-3/TRBV12-4 | many
CASSINGKVKAKNIQYF | TGTGCCAGTAGTATAAACGGGAAGGTTAAGGCCAAAAACATTCAGTACTTC | - | TRBJ2-4 | TRBV19 | medium-sized
CASSPRTVTYEQFF | TGTGCCAGCAGCCCCCGGACAGTAACATATGAGCAGTTCTTC | - | TRBJ2-1 | TRBV7-2 | many
CSATSEFRRVARGSNQPQHF | TGCAGTGCTACCTCTGAATTCCGGAGAGTGGCTCGCGGGAGCAATCAGCCCCAGCATTTT | - | TRBJ1-5 | TRBV20-1 | -
CASSLGQVRGYTF | TGTGCCAGCAGCTTAGGACAGGTCCGTGGCTACACCTTC | - | TRBJ1-2 | TRBV7-2 | large
CSAYKDANTGELFF | TGCAGTGCCTACAAAGATGCGAACACCGGGGAGCTGTTTTTT | - | TRBJ2-2 | TRBV20-1 | medium-sized
CASSEFYRKETQYF | TGTGCCAGCAGTGAATTTTACCGCAAAGAGACCCAGTACTTC | - | TRBJ2-5 | TRBV6-1 | large
CASSQDGGTNYGYTF | TGCGCCAGCAGCCAAGATGGGGGGACAAACTATGGCTACACCTTC | - | TRBJ1-2 | TRBV4-1 | medium-sized
CSAKRGNSYEQYF | TGCAGTGCTAAGCGGGGAAACTCCTACGAGCAGTACTTC | TRBD2 | TRBJ2-7 | TRBV20-1 | -
CASSVPVTYEQYF | TGTGCCAGCAGTGTTCCGGTGACCTACGAGCAGTACTTC | - | TRBJ2-7 | TRBV2 | large
CAIRIGGGDTGELFF | TGTGCCATCAGAATTGGCGGGGGGGACACCGGGGAGCTGTTTTTT | TRBD2 | TRBJ2-2 | TRBV10-3 | many
CSARDEALGANVLTF | TGCAGTGCTCGGGACGAGGCTCTGGGGGCCAACGTCCTGACTTTC | - | TRBJ2-6 | TRBV20-1 | few
CASSPSSITTSTDTQYF | TGTGCCAGTAGTCCCTCCTCAATCACCACTAGCACAGATACGCAGTATTTT | - | TRBJ2-3 | TRBV19 | large
CASRAGGRNNEQFF | TGTGCCAGCCGGGCGGGGGGGAGAAACAATGAGCAGTTCTTC | TRBD2 | TRBJ2-1 | TRBV28 | -